The table lists the clone carrying this T cell receptor (beta chain) with a count of one. Its antigen is unidentified. The repertoire was sequenced with immunoSEQ multiplex PCR; TCRdb's copy has only in-frame clones and lacks some. The sample shows about 180,000 clones, around 88% of them seen only once. The sample belongs to a study of Ad26.COV2.S vaccination and SARS-CoV-2 variants. Study observations and caveats: With respect to non-spike TCR breadth, vaccine and placebo recipients were similar. The placebo group had lower spike-specific TCR breadth than the vaccine recipients did. The TCR breadth and depth analyses may have produced an underestimate of total T cell responses.

Trimming pared 3 bases from V and 5 bases from J, leaving 14 bases between. This CDR3 is 15 amino acids long. CDR1 MGHDK and CDR2 SYGVNS come from the germline V gene. V gene TRBV25-1 combines with J gene TRBJ2-1; D tentatively reads TRBD1 or TRBD2 (6 bases each). Sample: peripheral blood, taken after recovery from COVID-19. This receptor was taken from a human donor who had recovered from COVID-19. CDR3 loop: CASSDGGRMDNEQFF. CDR3 bases: TGTGCCAGCAGTGATGGGGGGCGGATGGACAATGAGCAGTTCTTC. Looking up the rest from reference TRBV25-1 and TRBJ2-1 gives the full variable domain: EADIYQTPRYLVIGTGKKITLECSQTMGHDKMYWYQQDPGMELHLIHYSYGVNSTEKGDLSSESTVSRIRTEHFPLTLESARPSHTSQYLCASSDGGRMDNEQFFGPGTRLTVL.